A single sample is the source of the 17 T cell receptor beta chains below, sequenced in a study of T cell clones after liver transplantation (dated by TCRdb to between 2017 and 2020). The method behind the library was the immunoSEQ multiplex PCR assay. In its TCRdb copy, this immuneACCESS table keeps in-frame sequences only and misses some clones. Where compared with another copy, unresolved V genes explain less than half of these, and the others have no known cause. In this sample the table shows 70,000 to 85,000 clones, about 80% of which occur a single time. The ten largest account for roughly 0.54% of the sample. The time point label on this specimen signifies: pre-transplant. The source material was CD4+ T cells from blood, sampled before liver transplant. These receptors were taken from a human donor who received a liver transplant.

This clone appeared once. This chain connects TRBV14 to TRBJ1-1, with no clear D. From germline, CDR1 is SGHDN and CDR2 FVKESK. The V end lost 2 bases, the J end lost 0 bases, and 7 bases lay between the germline ends. The CDR3 has 14 residues. CDR3: CASSQPGMNTEAFF. The CDR3 coding sequence is TGTGCCAGCAGCCAACCGGGCATGAACACTGAAGCTTTCTTT.

The rearrangement links TRBV28 to TRBJ1-1, with a possible D match to TRBD1 (5 bases). V was trimmed by 6 bases and J by 11 bases, leaving 31 bases between them. The CDR3 contains 17 residues. CDR1 and CDR2 (germline): MDHEN, SYDVKM. The CDR3 DNA sequence: TGTGCCAGCAGCGGCTTGAGGGGCGGCGTCGAACCGAAGTGGGCTTTCTTT. Protein product: CASSGLRGGVEPKWAFF.

The V call is TRBV28, the J call TRBJ2-3; unclear D gene. Per germline, CDR1 MDHEN and CDR2 SYDVKM. The CDR3 totals 15 residues. The germline V and J ends were trimmed by 1 base and 2 bases, with 10 bases remaining between them. CDR3 in amino acids: CASSLLGLHTDTQYF. CDR3 sequence (DNA): TGTGCCAGCAGTTTATTGGGCCTCCACACAGATACGCAGTATTTT.

The chain couples TRBV6-5 to TRBJ1-2, with 7 bases matching TRBD1. V shed 2 bases, J shed 5 bases, and the junction held 5 bases outside the gene matches. The CDR3 has 14 residues. Germline loops: CDR1 MNHEY, CDR2 SVGAGI. The CDR3 loop is CASSYRQGPYGYTF. The CDR3 bases are TGTGCCAGCAGTTACCGACAGGGACCTTATGGCTACACCTTC.

The chain is built from TRBV5-4 and TRBJ1-4; possibly TRBD1 for D (6 bases). Trimming stripped 1 base from V and 8 bases from J, with 12 bases between. The CDR3 length is 14 residues. Germline-derived CDR1 and CDR2 are SGHNT and YYREEE (reference sequence). Written as DNA, the CDR3 is TGTGCCAGCAGCTTGACAGGGCAGGGGGAAAAACTGTTTTTT. Translation: CASSLTGQGEKLFF.

The V call is TRBV19, the J call TRBJ2-7; tentatively, D is TRBD1 (6 bases). Looked up from germline, CDR1 is LNHDA and CDR2 is SQIVND (reference sequence). This CDR3 comprises 16 residues. V shed 7 bases and J shed 0 bases, with 19 bases lying between them. The CDR3 DNA reads as TGTGCCAGTAAAGAAAGGGTTACAGGGAGCTCCTACGAGCAGTACTTC. Residues: CASKERVTGSSYEQYF. Based on the CDR3 plus reference TRBV19 and TRBJ2-7, the full variable domain is DGGITQSPKYLFRKEGQNVTLSCEQNLNHDAMYWYRQDPGQGLRLIYYSQIVNDFQKGDIAEGYSVSREKKESFPLTVTSAQKNPTAFYLCASKERVTGSSYEQYFGPGTRLTVT.

The gene calls are TRBV18 and TRBJ1-3, with TRBD1 as a possible D gene (6 bases). This CDR3 has 16 amino acids. Germline values: CDR1 KGHSH, CDR2 LQKENI. Trimming cost V 4 bases and J 5 bases, with 18 bases left between them. The chain's CDR3 is CASSLSGTPKRNTIYF. The DNA of the CDR3 is TGTGCCAGCTCACTCTCCGGGACACCGAAAAGAAACACCATATATTTT.

The rearrangement links TRBV29-1 to TRBJ2-1; 7 bases are shared with TRBD1. After removal of 4 bases from V and 9 bases from J, the junction contained 9 bases not matched to a gene. Germline loops: CDR1 SQVTM, CDR2 ANQGSEA. This CDR3 is 13 amino acids long. CDR3 protein: CSVVRLTGSEQFF. The CDR3 DNA reads TGCAGCGTTGTCCGCCTGACAGGGAGTGAGCAGTTCTTC.

The chain links TRBV7-2 to TRBJ2-5; D is perhaps TRBD1 (5 bases). Near its end, the DNA agrees better with TRBJ2-7, so the J call may be wrong. Germline CDR1 is SGHTA and CDR2 is FQGNSA. The CDR3 spans 17 residues. CDR3: CASSLVEGTSWGREQYF. In DNA form, the CDR3 reads TGTGCCAGCAGCTTAGTTGAAGGAACAAGCTGGGGCCGCGAGCAGTACTTC.

This chain connects TRBV6-4 to TRBJ2-2; no clear D. This CDR3 is 14 amino acids long. In germline, CDR1 is MRHNA, CDR2 SNTAGT. V was cut by 8 bases and J by 1 base, with 11 bases left in between. For the CDR3, the DNA is TGTGCCAGCTTTTGGGATAGGAACACCGGGGAGCTGTTTTTT. Protein: CASFWDRNTGELFF.

This clone was seen more than once but under ten times. As DNA, the CDR3 is TGTGCCAGCAGCTCACGCCCGCTAGCGGGCTACAATGAGCAGTTCTTC. This translates into CASSSRPLAGYNEQFF. The V call is TRBV7-2, the J call TRBJ2-1; TRBD2 aligns across 8 bases. Germline V gives CDR1 SGHTA, CDR2 FQGNSA. There are 16 residues in the CDR3. Trimming at V came to 4 bases and at J to 3 bases, leaving 8 bases not matched to a gene.

J is TRBJ2-7 and V is TRBV10-1; TRBD1 is a possible D gene (5 bases). V was shortened by 5 bases and J by 3 bases, with 8 bases between the two germline ends. There are 12 residues in the CDR3. Germline loops: CDR1 WNHNN, CDR2 SYGVQD (reference sequence). CDR3 in amino acids: CASSKDNYEQYF. Written as DNA, the CDR3 is TGCGCCAGCAGTAAGGACAACTACGAGCAGTACTTC.

The J gene is TRBJ1-2, the V gene TRBV27; 7 nucleotides agree with TRBD1. Losses at the gene ends were 6 bases for V and 5 bases for J; bases not matched to a gene: 6. From germline, CDR1 is MNHEY and CDR2 SMNVEV (reference sequence). This CDR3 comprises 13 residues. The CDR3 DNA reads TGTGCCAGCAGACCTAGGGGGCCTTATGGCTACACCTTC. Its protein is CASRPRGPYGYTF.

The chain employs TRBV19 and TRBJ2-2, with TRBD2 as a possible D gene (5 bases). CDR3 length: 15 residues. CDR1 and CDR2 from the germline V gene are LNHDA and SQIVND (reference sequence). Deletions cut 7 bases from V and 2 bases from J, with 14 bases between. The chain's CDR3 is CASKRAGINTGELFF. The CDR3 region has the DNA TGTGCCAGTAAACGGGCCGGGATTAACACCGGGGAGCTGTTTTTT.

This clone was counted once. This chain uses TRBV10-3 with TRBJ2-7, with 13 bases lining up with TRBD2. J lost 6 bases, V lost 0 bases, and 5 bases had no gene match. The CDR3 loop spans 16 amino acids. Germline V lookup: CDR1 ENHRY, CDR2 SYGVKD. CDR3 DNA sequence: TGTGCCATCAGTGAGTCAGGACTAGCGGGAGCCAGCGAGCAGTACTTC. Amino acids: CAISESGLAGASEQYF.

V usage is TRBV5-1 and J usage is TRBJ2-1; 9 bases match TRBD1. J gave up 8 bases and V 5 bases, and 8 bases lay outside the gene matches. There are 14 residues in the CDR3. CDR1 and CDR2 from the germline V gene are SGHRS and YFSETQ. CDR3 DNA sequence: TGCGCCAGCAGGGCCGGGACAGGGTCGGATGAGCAGTTCTTC. Protein: CASRAGTGSDEQFF.

This rearrangement joins TRBV6-1 to TRBJ1-2; D might be TRBD1 (6 bases). The V end was cut by 6 bases, the J end by 7 bases, with 18 bases between. Germline CDR1 reads MNHNS; CDR2 reads SASEGT. CDR3 length: 14 amino acids. In nucleotides, the CDR3 is TGTGCCAGCAGCTTCACCTTGGGGGGCGGTGGCTACACCTTC. It is translated as CASSFTLGGGGYTF.